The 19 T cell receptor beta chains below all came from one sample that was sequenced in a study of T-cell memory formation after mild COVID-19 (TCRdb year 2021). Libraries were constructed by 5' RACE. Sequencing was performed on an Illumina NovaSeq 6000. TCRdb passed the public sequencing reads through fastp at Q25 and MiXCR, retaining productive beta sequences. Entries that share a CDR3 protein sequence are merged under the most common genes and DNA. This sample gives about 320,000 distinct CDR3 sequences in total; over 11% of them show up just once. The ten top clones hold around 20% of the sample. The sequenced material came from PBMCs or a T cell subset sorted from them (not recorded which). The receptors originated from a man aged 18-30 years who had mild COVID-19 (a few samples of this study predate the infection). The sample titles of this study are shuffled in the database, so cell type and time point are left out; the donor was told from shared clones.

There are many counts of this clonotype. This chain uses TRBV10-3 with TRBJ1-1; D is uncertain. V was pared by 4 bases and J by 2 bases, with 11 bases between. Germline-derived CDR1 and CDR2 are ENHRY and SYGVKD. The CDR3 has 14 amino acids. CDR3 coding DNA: TGTGCCATCAGTGTAAGGGCAGATAACACTGAAGCTTTCTTT. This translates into CAISVRADNTEAFF.

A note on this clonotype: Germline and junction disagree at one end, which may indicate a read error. The CDR3 sequence: CASRLAGTSGADTQYF. CDR3 bases: TGTGCCAGCAGATTAGCCGGGACTAGCGGGGCAGATACGCAGTATTTT. The chain joins TRBV7-9 to TRBJ2-3; 13 nucleotides match TRBD2. Germline values: CDR1 SEHNR, CDR2 FQNEAQ (reference sequence). This CDR3 has 16 residues. The complete variable domain, with remaining parts taken from reference TRBV7-9 and TRBJ2-3, reads DTGVSQNPRHKITKRGQNVTFRCDPISEHNRLYWYRQTLGQGPEFLTYFQNEAQLEKSRLLSDRFSAERPKGSFSTLEIQRTEQGDSAMYLCASRLAGTSGADTQYFGPGTRLTVL.

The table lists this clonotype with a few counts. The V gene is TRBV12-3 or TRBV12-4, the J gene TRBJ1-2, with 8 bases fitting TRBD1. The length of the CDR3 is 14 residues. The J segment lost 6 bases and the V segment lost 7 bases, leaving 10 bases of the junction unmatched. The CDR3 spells CASTRQGPLNGYTF. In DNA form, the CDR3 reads TGTGCCAGCACCAGACAGGGGCCTTTGAATGGCTACACCTTC.

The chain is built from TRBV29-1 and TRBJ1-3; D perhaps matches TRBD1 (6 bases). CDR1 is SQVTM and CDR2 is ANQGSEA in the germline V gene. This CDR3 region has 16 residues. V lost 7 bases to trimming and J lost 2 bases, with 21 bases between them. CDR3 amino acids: CSASRPGEATGNTIYF. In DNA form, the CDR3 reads TGCAGCGCCTCAAGGCCAGGGGAGGCTACTGGAAACACCATATATTTT.

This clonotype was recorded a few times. CDR3 DNA sequence: TGTGCCAGCAGGCGGCCTGGGGCTAGCGGGGGATCAGATACGCAGTATTTT. It translates to CASRRPGASGGSDTQYF. The V call is TRBV6-6, the J call TRBJ2-3; 10 nucleotides agree with TRBD2. Trimming took 6 bases from V and 4 from J; bases not matched to a gene: 13. The length of the CDR3 is 17 residues. The germline V gene has CDR1 MNHNY and CDR2 SVGAGI (reference sequence).

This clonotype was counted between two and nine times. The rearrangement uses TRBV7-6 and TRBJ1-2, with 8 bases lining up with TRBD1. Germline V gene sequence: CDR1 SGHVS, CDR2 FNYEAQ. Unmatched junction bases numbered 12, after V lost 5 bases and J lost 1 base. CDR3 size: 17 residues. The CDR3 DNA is TGTGCCAGCAGCCACCCCACGGGGACAGGCATTAACTATGGCTACACCTTC. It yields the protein CASSHPTGTGINYGYTF.

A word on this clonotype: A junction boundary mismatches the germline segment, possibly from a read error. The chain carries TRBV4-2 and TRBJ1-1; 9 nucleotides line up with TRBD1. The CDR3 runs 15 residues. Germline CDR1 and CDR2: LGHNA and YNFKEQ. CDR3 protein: CASSQNPDRGIEALF. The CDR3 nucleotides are TGTGCCAGCAGCCAGAATCCGGACAGGGGCATTGAAGCTTTATTT.

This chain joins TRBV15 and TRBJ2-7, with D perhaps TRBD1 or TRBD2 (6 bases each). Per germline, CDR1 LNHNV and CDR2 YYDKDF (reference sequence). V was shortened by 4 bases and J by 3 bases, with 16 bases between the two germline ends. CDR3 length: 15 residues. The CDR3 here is CATSKGGAEHYEQYV. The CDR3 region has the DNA TGTGCCACCAGCAAGGGGGGTGCCGAGCACTACGAGCAGTACGTC.

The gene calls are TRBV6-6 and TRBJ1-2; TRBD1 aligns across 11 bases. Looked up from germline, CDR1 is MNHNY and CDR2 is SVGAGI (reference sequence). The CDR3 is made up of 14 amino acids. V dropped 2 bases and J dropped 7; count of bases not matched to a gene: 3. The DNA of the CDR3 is TGTGCCAGCAGTTACGGACAGGGGGCATTTGGCTACACCTTC. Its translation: CASSYGQGAFGYTF.

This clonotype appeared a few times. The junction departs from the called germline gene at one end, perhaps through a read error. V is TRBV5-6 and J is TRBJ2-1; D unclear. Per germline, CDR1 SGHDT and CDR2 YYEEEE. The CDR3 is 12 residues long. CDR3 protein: CASRLGYNEQFF. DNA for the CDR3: TGTGCCAGCAGGTTGGGGTACAATGAGCAGTTCTTC.

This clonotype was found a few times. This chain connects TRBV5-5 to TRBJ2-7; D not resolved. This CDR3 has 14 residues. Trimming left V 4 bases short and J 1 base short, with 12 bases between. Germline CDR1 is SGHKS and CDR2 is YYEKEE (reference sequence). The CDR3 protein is CASSPLWGSYEQYF. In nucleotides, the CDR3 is TGTGCCAGCAGCCCCCTTTGGGGTTCCTACGAGCAGTACTTC.

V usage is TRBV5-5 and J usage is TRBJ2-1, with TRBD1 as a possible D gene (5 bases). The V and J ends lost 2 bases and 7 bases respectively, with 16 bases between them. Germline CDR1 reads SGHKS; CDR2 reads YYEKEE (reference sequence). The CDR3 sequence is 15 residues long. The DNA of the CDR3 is TGTGCCAGCAGCTTAATGGGGCTAGTTGGGAATGAGCAGTTCTTC. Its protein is CASSLMGLVGNEQFF.

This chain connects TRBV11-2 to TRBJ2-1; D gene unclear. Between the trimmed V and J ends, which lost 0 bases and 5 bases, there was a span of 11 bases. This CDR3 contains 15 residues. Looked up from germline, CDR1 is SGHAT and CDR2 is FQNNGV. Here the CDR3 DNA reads TGTGCCAGCAGCTTAGATCCATCAAGAAACAATGAGCAGTTCTTC. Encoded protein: CASSLDPSRNNEQFF.

Written as DNA, the CDR3 is TGCGCCAGCAGCCAAGTGACGCAACCCCGGATTAATGAAAAACTGTTTTTT. Its translation is CASSQVTQPRINEKLFF. The V call is TRBV4-3, the J call TRBJ1-4; the D is unclear. Between the trimmed V and J ends, which lost 1 base and 4 bases, there was a span of 16 bases. In germline, CDR1 is LGHNA, CDR2 YSLEER. This CDR3 comprises 17 residues.

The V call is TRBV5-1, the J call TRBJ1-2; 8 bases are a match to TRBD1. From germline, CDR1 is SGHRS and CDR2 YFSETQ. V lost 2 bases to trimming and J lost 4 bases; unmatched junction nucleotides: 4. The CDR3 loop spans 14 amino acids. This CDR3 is CASSFAGGLYGYTF. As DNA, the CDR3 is TGCGCCAGCAGCTTTGCAGGGGGCCTCTATGGCTACACCTTC.

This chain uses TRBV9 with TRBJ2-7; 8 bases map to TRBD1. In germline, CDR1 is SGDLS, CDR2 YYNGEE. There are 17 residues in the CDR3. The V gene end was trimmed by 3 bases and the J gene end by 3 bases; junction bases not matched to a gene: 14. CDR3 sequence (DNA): TGTGCCAGCAGCGCCGGACAGGGAAAGACATCGGACTACGAGCAGTACGTC. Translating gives CASSAGQGKTSDYEQYV.

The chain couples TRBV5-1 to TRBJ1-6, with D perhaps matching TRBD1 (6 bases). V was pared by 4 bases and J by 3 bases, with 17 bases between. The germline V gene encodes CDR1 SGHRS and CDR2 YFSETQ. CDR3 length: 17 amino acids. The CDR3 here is CASSPNHGQIYNSPLHF. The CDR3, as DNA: TGCGCCAGCAGCCCTAACCACGGACAGATCTATAATTCACCCCTCCACTTT. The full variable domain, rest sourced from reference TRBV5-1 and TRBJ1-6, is KAGVTQTPRYLIKTRGQQVTLSCSPISGHRSVSWYQQTPGQGLQFLFEYFSETQRNKGNFPGRFSGRQFSNSRSEMNVSTLELGDSALYLCASSPNHGQIYNSPLHFGNGTRLTVT.

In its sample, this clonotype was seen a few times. This CDR3 reads CSARPWGWSVDQPQHF. CDR3 coding DNA: TGCAGTGCTAGACCCTGGGGTTGGAGTGTAGATCAGCCCCAGCATTTT. The J gene is TRBJ1-5, the V gene TRBV20-1; D is ambiguous. Deletions cut 2 bases from V and 5 bases from J, with 19 bases between. Looked up from germline, CDR1 is DFQATT and CDR2 is SNEGSKA (reference sequence). The CDR3 loop spans 16 amino acids.

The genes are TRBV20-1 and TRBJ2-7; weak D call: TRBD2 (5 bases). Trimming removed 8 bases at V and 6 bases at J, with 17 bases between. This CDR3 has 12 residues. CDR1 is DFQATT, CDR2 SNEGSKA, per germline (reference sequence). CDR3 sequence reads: CSPSIPGIEQYV. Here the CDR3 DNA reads TGCAGTCCCAGCATTCCGGGGATCGAGCAGTACGTC.